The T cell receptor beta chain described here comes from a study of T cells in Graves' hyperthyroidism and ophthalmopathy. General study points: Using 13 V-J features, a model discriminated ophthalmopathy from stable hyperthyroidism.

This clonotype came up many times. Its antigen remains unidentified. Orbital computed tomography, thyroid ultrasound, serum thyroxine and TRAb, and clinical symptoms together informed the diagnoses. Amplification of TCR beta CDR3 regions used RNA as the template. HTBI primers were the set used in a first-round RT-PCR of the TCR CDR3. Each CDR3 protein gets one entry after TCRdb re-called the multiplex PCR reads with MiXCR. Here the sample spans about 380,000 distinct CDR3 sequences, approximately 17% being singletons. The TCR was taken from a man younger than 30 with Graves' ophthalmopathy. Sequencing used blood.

CDR3 amino acids: CAVAPRAHNEQFF. CDR3 sequence (DNA): TGTGCCGTAGCCCCCAGGGCTCACAATGAGCAGTTCTTC. The V call is TRBV12-3 or TRBV12-4, the J call TRBJ2-1, with D possibly matching TRBD1 (5 bases). V lost 11 bases and J 5 bases, leaving 16 bases between the germline ends. This CDR3 spans 13 amino acids.